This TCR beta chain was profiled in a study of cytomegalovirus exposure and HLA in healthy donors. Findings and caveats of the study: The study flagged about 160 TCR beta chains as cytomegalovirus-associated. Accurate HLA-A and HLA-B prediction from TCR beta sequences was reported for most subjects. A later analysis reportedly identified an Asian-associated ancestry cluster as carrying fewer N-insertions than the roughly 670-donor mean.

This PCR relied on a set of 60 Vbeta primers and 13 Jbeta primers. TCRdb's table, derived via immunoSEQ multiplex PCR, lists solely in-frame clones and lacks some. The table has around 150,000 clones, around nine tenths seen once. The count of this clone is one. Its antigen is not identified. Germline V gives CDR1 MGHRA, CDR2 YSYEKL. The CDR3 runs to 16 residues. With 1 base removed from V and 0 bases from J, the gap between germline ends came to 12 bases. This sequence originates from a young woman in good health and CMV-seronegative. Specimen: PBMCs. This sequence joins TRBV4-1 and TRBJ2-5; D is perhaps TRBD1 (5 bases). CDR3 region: CASSQGWTRYQETQYF. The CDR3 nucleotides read TGCGCCAGCAGCCAAGGGTGGACACGGTACCAAGAGACCCAGTACTTC.